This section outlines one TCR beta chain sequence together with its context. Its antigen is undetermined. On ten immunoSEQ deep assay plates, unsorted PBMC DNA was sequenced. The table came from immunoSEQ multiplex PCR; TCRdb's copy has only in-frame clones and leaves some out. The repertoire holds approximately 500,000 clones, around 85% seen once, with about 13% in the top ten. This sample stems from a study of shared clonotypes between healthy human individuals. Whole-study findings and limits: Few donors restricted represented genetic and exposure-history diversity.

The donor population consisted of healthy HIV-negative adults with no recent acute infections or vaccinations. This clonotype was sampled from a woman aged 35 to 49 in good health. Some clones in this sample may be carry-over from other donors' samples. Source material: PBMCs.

The DNA for the CDR3 is TGCGCCAGCAGTACTGGGGCGTACGAGCAGTACTTC. Amino acids: CASSTGAYEQYF. This chain links TRBV5-1 with TRBJ2-7; a possible D gene is TRBD1 (5 bases). The CDR3 consists of 12 residues. The V end was cut by 5 bases, the J end by 4 bases, with 10 bases between. CDR1 SGHRS and CDR2 YFSETQ come from the germline V gene.